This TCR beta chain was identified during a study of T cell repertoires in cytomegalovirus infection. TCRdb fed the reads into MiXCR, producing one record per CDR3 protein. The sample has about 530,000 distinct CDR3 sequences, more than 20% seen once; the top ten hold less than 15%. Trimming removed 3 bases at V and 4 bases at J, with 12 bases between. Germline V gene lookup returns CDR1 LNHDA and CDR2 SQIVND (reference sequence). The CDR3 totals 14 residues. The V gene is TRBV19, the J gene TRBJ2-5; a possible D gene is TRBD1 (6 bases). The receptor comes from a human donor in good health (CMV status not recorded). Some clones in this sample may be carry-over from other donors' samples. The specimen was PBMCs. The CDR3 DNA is TGTGCCAGTAGTATGCGGCAGGGGAGAGAGACCCAGTACTTC. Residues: CASSMRQGRETQYF.